This T cell receptor beta chain was sequenced during a study of blood T cell repertoires in COVID-19. V shed 0 bases and J shed 6 bases, with 10 bases lying between them. The CDR3 extends over 15 amino acids. Germline V CDR1 and CDR2: SGDLS, YYNGEE. Authors' processing steps: From reference gene primer amplification, estimates of nucleated cell counts were derived. The assay was immunoSEQ multiplex PCR, and TCRdb's table has in-frame clones only and misses some. The DNA gave D and trimming, while V, J and clone size come from that table. The sample gives around 130,000 clones, more than 70% of which show up once; 4.3% is in the top ten.

Sequencing was carried out using peripheral blood. This TCR was recovered from a human donor in a cohort sampled during active COVID-19. The chain has TRBV9 and TRBJ2-6; D ambiguous. The CDR3 reads CASSVDDFKANVLTF. The CDR3 DNA reads TGTGCCAGCAGCGTAGATGACTTTAAGGCCAACGTCCTGACTTTC.